This paragraph covers one TCR beta chain sequence. Profiling relied on immunoSEQ multiplex PCR, and the TCRdb table lists in-frame clones only, not all of them. In the table there are around 320,000 clones, about 90% of which are singletons. V was cut by 0 bases and J by 7 bases, with 10 bases left in between. CDR3 size: 14 residues. CDR1 SGHRS and CDR2 YFSETQ come from the germline V gene. This specimen belongs to a study of blood T cell repertoires in COVID-19. The clonotype comes from a woman aged 50 to 60 who had been exposed to COVID-19. The sequencing sample was made of PBMCs or T cells enriched from blood (not recorded which). The J gene is TRBJ2-2, the V gene TRBV5-1; D perhaps matches TRBD2 (6 bases). CDR3 nucleotides: TGCGCCAGCAGCTTGGCCGGGGGACTCGGGGAGCTGTTTTTT. Its translation: CASSLAGGLGELFF.